Sequencing of this T cell receptor beta chain was carried out in a study of T cell changes during pregnancy in multiple sclerosis. The CDR3 contains 16 residues. Germline V CDR1 and CDR2: SGHRS, YFSETQ. Trimming took 4 bases from V and 6 from J; bases not matched to a gene: 9. The method was immunoSEQ multiplex PCR; TCRdb's version includes in-frame clones alone and lacks a portion of them. The sample consists of under 100,000 clones, about 94% of them appearing once. The chain uses TRBV5-1 and TRBJ2-2; 10 bases are shared with TRBD2. The material was peripheral blood, obtained in the third trimester of pregnancy. The sequence was collected from a female donor with multiple sclerosis, enrolled in a pregnancy study. The CDR3: CASSPSPAGGPGELFF. CDR3 in DNA: TGCGCCAGCAGCCCCTCCCCAGCGGGGGGGCCCGGGGAGCTGTTTTTT.